The text below deals with one T cell receptor beta chain. Its antigen is unidentified. This record belongs to a study of lymphopenia after photon versus proton radiotherapy. Only in-frame clones appear in the TCRdb table, and some are missing; sequencing was by immunoSEQ multiplex PCR. The sample lists under 20,000 clones; around nine tenths were seen once. Per germline, CDR1 LNHDA and CDR2 SQIVND (reference sequence). CDR3 length equals 17 residues. V lost 8 bases and J 6 bases, leaving 29 bases between the germline ends. Study-level results: Relative stability marked proton patients; photon patients lost diversity and naive cells. Survival link was tested only in deceased patients; proton benefit remains a possibility.

The chain employs TRBV19 and TRBJ2-7, with a possible D match to TRBD2 (6 bases). The material was peripheral blood, obtained from a patient treated with photon-based radiotherapy. The origin of this receptor is a man in his 60s with pancreatic cancer. The CDR3, as DNA: TGTGCCAGTCAATCTGGGTCGGGGACTTCCTCCTTTGGCGAGCAGTACTTC. This encodes CASQSGSGTSSFGEQYF.